This T cell receptor (beta chain) was identified during a study of OX40 agonist ivuxolimab in advanced cancers. Profiling relied on immunoSEQ multiplex PCR, and the TCRdb table lists in-frame clones only, not all of them. The data contain some 45,000 clones, over 65% of them seen just once; the ten biggest clones take up 23%. Trimming removed 3 bases at V and 2 bases at J, with 14 bases between. The CDR3 extends over 15 amino acids. Per germline, CDR1 KGHSH and CDR2 LQKENI. The material sequenced was CD4+ or CD8+ T cells sorted from blood, taken in a trial of the OX40 agonist ivuxolimab. This chain uses TRBV18 with TRBJ2-7; the D call may be TRBD1 or TRBD2 (5 bases each). This sequence was found in an adult with an advanced solid tumor such as melanoma, head and neck, liver or kidney cancer. In DNA, the CDR3 is TGTGCCAGCTCACCGGGGGTTGAGGGGACCTACGAGCAGTACTTC. Translation: CASSPGVEGTYEQYF.